This T cell receptor beta chain was observed in a study of T cells after yellow fever vaccination. Study-level background: The SMART-Seq v4 Ultra Low Input method served to prepare the low-cell-number fractions. Points from the study as a whole: The secondary response showed a weaker magnitude and a faster peak, day 5 versus 15. Post-booster repertoires contained most primary-vaccination clones again (roughly 96% CD4, roughly 91% CD8). Overlap between CD4 and CD8 compartments was detected for a small share of clonotypes.

TCRdb independently ran MiXCR on the 5' RACE reads; one entry per CDR3 protein. This table has 300,000 or so distinct CDR3 sequences, under 5% appearing once. This CDR3 has 18 amino acids. Germline V gene sequence: CDR1 LGHNA, CDR2 YNFKEQ. V lost 0 bases and J 1 base, leaving 18 bases between the germline ends. Comment on this clonotype: Its antigen is unknown.

The sequencing used PBMCs, collected 5 days after the yellow fever booster vaccination. The chain combines TRBV4-2 with TRBJ1-1, with D perhaps matching TRBD1 (5 bases). The clonotype was recovered from a man between 18 and 35 years old who received the YFV17D yellow fever vaccine. The CDR3 DNA reads as TGTGCCAGCAGCCAAGATCTAGGGGTCCTTCGTTGGAACACTGAAGCTTTCTTT. Residues: CASSQDLGVLRWNTEAFF.